Presented here are 13 T cell receptor beta chains from one specimen sequenced in a study of CD8 T cells in ankylosing spondylitis. TCRdb re-analysed the 5' RACE reads in MiXCR, keeping a single row per CDR3 protein. The repertoire consists of some 95,000 distinct CDR3 sequences, with around 9.4% occurring once and the leading ten covering approximately 4.6%. The sequenced sample was blood, either unsorted or a sorted T cell fraction (not recorded which). Receptors were obtained from a male donor with ankylosing spondylitis or in good health (not recorded which).

This clonotype was seen repeatedly, ten times or more. The genes are TRBV5-1 and TRBJ2-1; D may be TRBD1 (5 bases). The V gene lost 4 bases and the J gene lost 5 bases, with 22 bases spanning the gap. Germline V CDR1 and CDR2: SGHRS, YFSETQ. The CDR3 extends over 17 amino acids. CDR3 in DNA: TGCGCCAGCAGCCCAGAAGGTACAGGATCGAAGAACAATGAGCAGTTCTTC. This gives the protein CASSPEGTGSKNNEQFF.

This clonotype showed up just a few times. The rearrangement joins TRBV29-1 to TRBJ2-2; 10 bases agree with TRBD1. Per the germline V gene, CDR1 is SQVTM and CDR2 is ANQGSEA. CDR3 size: 15 residues. Germline trimming cut 6 bases from V and 6 bases from J; bases unmatched to any gene: 10. Written as DNA, the CDR3 is TGCAGCGTAGGGGACAGGGGAGGGGTGTCCGGGGAGCTGTTTTTT. This sequence encodes CSVGDRGGVSGELFF.

Many counts were recorded for this clonotype. This chain uses TRBV5-1 with TRBJ2-3; 9 bases align to TRBD1. The CDR3 runs to 15 residues. Unmatched junction bases numbered 4, after V lost 0 bases and J lost 5 bases. CDR1 SGHRS and CDR2 YFSETQ come from the germline V gene. CDR3 in amino acids: CASSLGNRGRDTQYF. In nucleotides, the CDR3 is TGCGCCAGCAGCTTGGGAAACAGGGGGCGAGATACGCAGTATTTT.

This clonotype was seen at least ten times. The CDR3 bases are TGTGCCAGCACCTGGACAGGGGTATCCTACAATGAGCAGTTCTTC. Translated: CASTWTGVSYNEQFF. V is TRBV6-1 and J is TRBJ2-1; 9 bases line up with TRBD1. V was clipped by 7 bases and J by 1 base; unmatched bases: 5. Germline loops: CDR1 MNHNS, CDR2 SASEGT. The CDR3 spans 15 residues.

This clonotype was detected many times. V and J are TRBV9 and TRBJ2-3; D gene uncertain. Trimming took off 3 bases at V and 4 bases at J, with 6 bases between the two ends. The CDR3 has 12 amino acids. Germline values: CDR1 SGDLS, CDR2 YYNGEE. CDR3 bases: TGTGCCAGCAGCGCCGGTTCAGATACGCAGTATTTT. Residues: CASSAGSDTQYF.

This clonotype occurred many times. The chain links TRBV6-6 to TRBJ2-7; possibly TRBD1 for D (5 bases). Germline CDR1 reads MNHNY; CDR2 reads SVGAGI (reference sequence). The V gene lost 6 bases and the J gene lost 1 base, with 10 bases spanning the gap. CDR3 length: 13 residues. In nucleotides, the CDR3 is TGTGCCAGCAGCAGGGCCATTTCCTACGAGCAGTACTTC. Protein: CASSRAISYEQYF.

This clonotype was found many times. This chain connects TRBV5-5 to TRBJ1-2; perhaps TRBD1 as D (5 bases). V was shortened by 6 bases and J by 7 bases, with 19 bases between the two germline ends. Per the germline V gene, CDR1 is SGHKS and CDR2 is YYEKEE (reference sequence). The CDR3 length is 14 residues. The CDR3 coding sequence is TGTGCCAGCACCCCCCGACGGACGGGGGGTGGCTACACCTTC. Its protein is CASTPRRTGGGYTF.

This clonotype was counted many times. V gene TRBV5-1 combines with J gene TRBJ2-7, with D perhaps matching TRBD1 (5 bases). The germline gives CDR1 SGHRS, CDR2 YFSETQ. The CDR3 spans 16 residues. V shed 1 base and J shed 0 bases, with 14 bases lying between them. This chain's CDR3 is CASSLTGAGLSYEQYF. The CDR3 DNA is TGCGCCAGCAGCTTGACGGGCGCAGGGCTCTCCTACGAGCAGTACTTC.

This clonotype was seen ten or more times. The genes are TRBV5-1 and TRBJ2-7, with 8 bases identical to TRBD1. The V gene end was trimmed by 4 bases and the J gene end by 4 bases; junction bases not matched to a gene: 7. Germline V CDR1 and CDR2: SGHRS, YFSETQ. This CDR3 comprises 14 residues. CDR3 nucleotide sequence: TGCGCCAGCAGCGCCGGGACAGGCGGGTACGAGCAGTACTTC. It specifies CASSAGTGGYEQYF.

This clonotype was picked up a small number of times. The chain uses TRBV5-5 and TRBJ1-2; D not certain. Germline values: CDR1 SGHKS, CDR2 YYEKEE (reference sequence). Trimming stripped 0 bases from V and 5 bases from J, with 11 bases between. The CDR3 totals 14 residues. Written as DNA, the CDR3 is TGTGCCAGCAGCTTGGGTCATCCCAATTATGGCTACACCTTC. It specifies CASSLGHPNYGYTF.

This clonotype was recorded many times. The J gene is TRBJ2-1, the V gene TRBV28, with D maybe TRBD2 (5 bases). Germline values: CDR1 MDHEN, CDR2 SYDVKM. The CDR3 is made up of 16 amino acids. V lost 6 bases to trimming and J lost 8 bases, with 23 bases between them. CDR3 nucleotides: TGTGCCAGCAGCTTCCCGACTACCCAGGTTGTCGATGAGCAGTTCTTC. As protein: CASSFPTTQVVDEQFF.

This clonotype was seen ten or more times. The genes are TRBV7-8 and TRBJ2-1, with D tentatively TRBD2 (5 bases). Germline CDR1 is SGHVS and CDR2 is FQNEAQ. CDR3 length: 14 residues. V was cut by 1 base and J by 5 bases, with 9 bases left in between. The CDR3 sequence is CASSLGVTNNEQFF. Here the CDR3 DNA reads TGTGCCAGCAGCTTAGGCGTGACTAACAATGAGCAGTTCTTC.

This clonotype has at least ten counts. V and J are TRBV12-3 or TRBV12-4 and TRBJ2-5; 7 bases are shared with TRBD2. The CDR3 runs to 14 residues. The CDR3: CASWARGSQETQYF. CDR3 nucleotides: TGTGCTAGCTGGGCGCGGGGGTCTCAAGAGACCCAGTACTTC.